The 14 T cell receptor beta chains given below trace back to one sample, sequenced in a study of molecular identifiers for immune sequencing clone quantification. Via MiXCR, TCRdb re-called the PCR reads, giving one row per CDR3 protein. The table has about 10,000 distinct CDR3 sequences, around 20% seen once. Source material: naive CD8+ T cells from blood, with Jurkat cell RNA spiked in. The sample's subset: FACS-sorted CD8+CD4-CCR7+CD45RA+ naive T cells. The receptors stem from a human donor in good health. Some libraries in this study had Jurkat cell RNA spiked in.

Worth noting for this clonotype: A much larger clone differs by one base, so this may be a read error. The chain couples TRBV7-9 to TRBJ2-3; D not resolved. This CDR3 has 13 residues. Germline assignment: CDR1 SEHNR and CDR2 FQNEAQ (reference sequence). The V and J ends lost 4 bases and 3 bases respectively, with 8 bases between them. The CDR3 DNA is TGTGCCAGCAGCTCAGCAGCGACAGATACGCAGTATTTT. Protein: CASSSAATDTQYF.

This clonotype is labeled as medium-sized (0.01 to 0.1%). The CDR3 sequence: CASSGGQGSNTEAFF. CDR3 nucleotides: TGTGCCAGCAGCGGGGGACAGGGTTCTAACACTGAAGCTTTCTTT. The chain combines TRBV7-9 with TRBJ1-1; the match to TRBD1 covers 9 bases. The CDR3 contains 15 residues. The V and J ends lost 5 bases and 2 bases, in that order; junction bases with no gene match: 6. Germline values: CDR1 SEHNR, CDR2 FQNEAQ (reference sequence).

The chain uses TRBV27 and TRBJ1-3, with D hard to call. Germline assignment: CDR1 MNHEY and CDR2 SMNVEV (reference sequence). The CDR3 is 14 residues long. Deletions cut 2 bases from V and 0 bases from J, with 5 bases between. CDR3 in DNA: TGTGCCAGCAGTTTAACAGTCTCTGGAAACACCATATATTTT. Amino acid sequence: CASSLTVSGNTIYF.

On this clonotype itself: A much larger clone lies a single base off, so this may be a read error. CDR3 in DNA: TGTGCCACCAGTGATATGGGGTCTGATGCGCAGTATTTT. Translated, it gives CATSDMGSDAQYF. J is TRBJ2-3 and V is TRBV24-1; D unresolved. The V end lost 3 bases, the J end lost 10 bases, and 13 bases lay between the germline ends. In germline, CDR1 is KGHDR, CDR2 SFDVKD. This CDR3 has 13 residues.

As to this clonotype: This may stem from a read error, because a much larger clone lies one nucleotide away. V usage is TRBV7-9 and J usage is TRBJ2-1, with 10 bases identical to TRBD1. This CDR3 comprises 15 residues. The germline CDR1 and CDR2 sequences are SEHNR and FQNEAQ (reference sequence). DNA for the CDR3: TGTGCCAGCAGCTCCGGGACAGGGGTTTACAATGAGCAGCTCTTC. Translated: CASSSGTGVYNEQLF.

By its share, this clonotype is medium-sized. The chain is built from TRBV7-9 and TRBJ1-4; no definite D call. The CDR3 runs 11 residues. Trimming stripped 8 bases from V and 6 bases from J, with 7 bases between. The germline V gene has CDR1 SEHNR and CDR2 FQNEAQ (reference sequence). CDR3 DNA sequence: TGTGCCAGCCGGGAAGATGAAAAACTGTTTTTT. Protein: CASREDEKLFF.

Regarding this clonotype: One junction end does not reproduce the germline sequence, and a read error may be involved. The rearrangement uses TRBV5-6 and TRBJ2-5; TRBD2 agrees at 11 bases. CDR3 length: 15 residues. Germline V gene sequence: CDR1 SGHDT, CDR2 YYEEEE. The CDR3 loop reads CASSLWLAGGENQYF. CDR3 DNA sequence: TGTGCCAGCAGCTTGTGGCTAGCGGGAGGCGAGAACCAGTACTTC.

This clonotype occurred many times. The rearrangement uses TRBV5-1 and TRBJ2-7; a weak D match, TRBD2 (6 bases). This CDR3 spans 16 amino acids. CDR1 is SGHRS, CDR2 YFSETQ, per germline. Trimming took off 4 bases at V and 6 bases at J, with 23 bases between the two ends. The CDR3 region is CASSPERQEGWGEQYF. The DNA for the CDR3 is TGCGCCAGCAGCCCGGAAAGGCAGGAGGGGTGGGGCGAGCAGTACTTC.

The V and J genes are TRBV6-6 and TRBJ2-5; no clear D. The CDR3 consists of 14 residues. Trimming pared 6 bases from V and 1 base from J, leaving 12 bases between. The V gene's germline CDR1 is MNHNY and CDR2 SVGAGI (reference sequence). As DNA, the CDR3 is TGTGCCAGCAGATTGGTGTCTCCCCAAGAGACCCAGTACTTC. This gives the protein CASRLVSPQETQYF.

Judged by abundance, this clonotype is medium-sized (0.01 to 0.1%). The chain is built from TRBV7-9 and TRBJ2-7; 7 bases agree with TRBD1. The trim removed 5 bases at V and 0 bases at J, leaving 4 bases unmatched. The CDR3 covers 14 residues. The germline V gene encodes CDR1 SEHNR and CDR2 FQNEAQ (reference sequence). The CDR3 sequence is CASSPQGSSYEQYF. The CDR3 DNA is TGTGCCAGCAGCCCACAGGGGAGCTCCTACGAGCAGTACTTC.

This clonotype was counted at least ten times. The V call is TRBV2, the J call TRBJ1-1, with TRBD1 as a possible D gene (6 bases). Germline-derived CDR1 and CDR2 are SNHLY and FYNNEI. The CDR3 has 17 amino acids. V was pared by 1 base and J by 1 base, with 16 bases between. CDR3 region: CASSEDPRQEQNTEAFF. CDR3 bases: TGTGCCAGCAGTGAAGACCCTAGACAGGAGCAGAACACTGAAGCTTTCTTT.

By proportion, this clonotype is medium-sized. The rearrangement joins TRBV7-9 to TRBJ2-3; D uncertain. The CDR3 extends over 12 amino acids. V was pared by 5 bases and J by 3 bases, with 6 bases between. The V gene's germline CDR1 is SEHNR and CDR2 FQNEAQ (reference sequence). The DNA of the CDR3 is TGTGCCAGCAGCCTTGGAACAGATACGCAGTATTTT. Translated: CASSLGTDTQYF. Drawing the rest from reference TRBV7-9 and TRBJ2-3, the complete variable domain is DTGVSQNPRHKITKRGQNVTFRCDPISEHNRLYWYRQTLGQGPEFLTYFQNEAQLEKSRLLSDRFSAERPKGSFSTLEIQRTEQGDSAMYLCASSLGTDTQYFGPGTRLTVL.

Ten or more counts support this clonotype. The chain carries TRBV27 and TRBJ2-7; 7 nucleotides align to TRBD1. CDR1 is MNHEY, CDR2 SMNVEV, per germline (reference sequence). V was clipped by 5 bases and J by 4 bases; unmatched bases: 14. This CDR3 spans 16 amino acids. CDR3 nucleotides: TGTGCCAGCAGTCCAGGCCCTACCGGGACAGCGTACGAGCAGTACTTC. The encoded protein is CASSPGPTGTAYEQYF.

The chain is built from TRBV12-3 or TRBV12-4 and TRBJ2-1; TRBD2 agrees at 14 bases. The length of the CDR3 is 15 residues. V was clipped by 4 bases and J by 8 bases; unmatched bases: 4. CDR3 coding DNA: TGTGCCAGCAGTTACGGGACTAGCGGGAGAGATGAGCAGTTCTTC. This encodes CASSYGTSGRDEQFF.